Listed below are T cell receptor beta chains from one sample, sequenced in a study of beta chain features in type 1 diabetes. Clones were sequenced by immunoSEQ multiplex PCR, and TCRdb holds only the in-frame ones, with some missing. The sample consists of some 160,000 clones, 8.5% to 10% of them appearing once. The sequencing sample was made of central memory CD4+ T cells from blood. The receptors here all came from a woman aged 25-40 years with type 1 diabetes. CDR3s include the opening cysteine and the closing phenylalanine or tryptophan. Fields, in order: V gene, D gene, clone size, J gene, CDR3 protein, CDR3 DNA. D genes are given only for firm matches. A row's size may be missing; if present it is once, few, many or a size class.

V: TRBV5-4; D: .; size: .; J: TRBJ1-1; CDR3: CASRSGTEAFF; DNA: TGTGCCAGCAGGTCGGGGACTGAAGCTTTCTTT
V: TRBV5-1; D: TRBD1; size: few; J: TRBJ1-2; CDR3: CASSSRRTGDGYTF; DNA: TGCGCCAGCAGCTCGCGTCGGACAGGGGATGGCTACACCTTC
V: TRBV2; D: .; size: .; J: TRBJ1-5; CDR3: CASSALDQPQHF; DNA: TGTGCCAGCAGTGCCCTCGATCAGCCCCAGCATTTT
V: TRBV18; D: TRBD1; size: many; J: TRBJ1-1; CDR3: CASSPGQGNINTEAFF; DNA: TGTGCCAGCTCACCGGGACAGGGGAACATCAACACTGAAGCTTTCTTT
V: TRBV4-1; D: TRBD1; size: few; J: TRBJ2-7; CDR3: CASSQEPGQGSEQYF; DNA: TGCGCCAGCAGCCAAGAGCCGGGACAGGGTTCTGAGCAGTACTTC
V: TRBV2; D: TRBD2; size: .; J: TRBJ2-1; CDR3: CASSGGLAGTGEQFF; DNA: TGTGCCAGCAGTGGGGGCCTAGCGGGGACCGGAGAGCAGTTCTTC
V: TRBV28; D: .; size: few; J: TRBJ2-1; CDR3: CASSLPDSRREQFF; DNA: TGTGCCAGCAGTTTGCCGGACAGTCGCCGTGAGCAGTTCTTC
V: TRBV18; D: .; size: .; J: TRBJ2-7; CDR3: CASSPRDGSYEQYF; DNA: TGTGCCAGCTCACCGCGGGACGGATCCTACGAGCAGTACTTC
V: TRBV7-3; D: .; size: .; J: TRBJ2-3; CDR3: CASSDTATDTQYF; DNA: TGTGCCAGCAGTGACACGGCGACAGATACGCAGTATTTT
V: TRBV29-1; D: .; size: few; J: TRBJ2-1; CDR3: CSVLGPGVGGATNEQFF; DNA: TGCAGCGTTCTGGGGCCAGGGGTTGGGGGGGCTACAAATGAGCAGTTCTTC
V: TRBV2; D: .; size: .; J: TRBJ2-5; CDR3: CASTYGGQGRETQYF; DNA: TGTGCCAGCACCTACGGGGGGCAGGGGCGTGAGACCCAGTACTTC
V: TRBV2; D: .; size: few; J: TRBJ1-4; CDR3: CASSPWSQNEKLFF; DNA: TGTGCCAGCAGTCCCTGGAGTCAGAATGAAAAACTGTTTTTT
V: TRBV7-2; D: .; size: few; J: TRBJ1-2; CDR3: CASSLGGYRSYTF; DNA: TGTGCCAGCAGCTTGGGGGGTTATAGGAGCTACACCTTC
V: TRBV29-1; D: TRBD1; size: few; J: TRBJ1-1; CDR3: CSVVQGVNTEAFF; DNA: TGCAGCGTTGTGCAGGGGGTGAACACTGAAGCTTTCTTT